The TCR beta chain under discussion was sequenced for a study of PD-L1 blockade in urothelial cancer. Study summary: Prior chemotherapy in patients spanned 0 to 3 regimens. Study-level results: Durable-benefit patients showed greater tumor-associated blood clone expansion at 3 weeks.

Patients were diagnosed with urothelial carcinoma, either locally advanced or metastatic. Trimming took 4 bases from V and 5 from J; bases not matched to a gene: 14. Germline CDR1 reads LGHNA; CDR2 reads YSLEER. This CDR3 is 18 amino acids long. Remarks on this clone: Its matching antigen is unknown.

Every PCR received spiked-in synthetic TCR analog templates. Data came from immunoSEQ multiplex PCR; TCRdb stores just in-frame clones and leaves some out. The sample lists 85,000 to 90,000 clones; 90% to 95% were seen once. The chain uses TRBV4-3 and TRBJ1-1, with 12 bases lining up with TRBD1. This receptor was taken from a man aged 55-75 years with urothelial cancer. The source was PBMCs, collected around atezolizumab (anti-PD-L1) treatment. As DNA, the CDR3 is TGCGCCAGCAGCCTCGATATTCCGGGACAGGGGGCAAAGACTGAAGCTTTCTTT. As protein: CASSLDIPGQGAKTEAFF.